This T cell receptor beta chain was sequenced in a study of blood T cell repertoires in COVID-19. Study-level background: COVID-19 samples collected from the United States, Italy and Spain covered acute and convalescent phases.

Original processing notes: How many nucleated cells were present was estimated from reference gene primer amplification. The data were produced by immunoSEQ multiplex PCR, yet TCRdb's version contains in-frame clones alone and is incomplete. V, J and clone size were drawn from that table, and D and trimming were deduced from the DNA. This sample yields approximately 150,000 clones, of which about four fifths are seen a single time; approximately 18% belongs to the top ten. Trimming removed 6 bases from V and 2 bases from J, with 11 bases in between. CDR3 length: 14 amino acids. Germline V gives CDR1 ENHRY, CDR2 SYGVKD.

The receptor's source is a woman of 80 years or more with acute or convalescent COVID-19. The sequencing sample was made of peripheral blood. The rearrangement joins TRBV10-3 to TRBJ1-3; D is possibly TRBD1 (6 bases). The chain's CDR3 is CAISGGLAGNTIYF. The DNA for the CDR3 is TGTGCCATCAGCGGGGGGCTCGCTGGAAACACCATATATTTT.